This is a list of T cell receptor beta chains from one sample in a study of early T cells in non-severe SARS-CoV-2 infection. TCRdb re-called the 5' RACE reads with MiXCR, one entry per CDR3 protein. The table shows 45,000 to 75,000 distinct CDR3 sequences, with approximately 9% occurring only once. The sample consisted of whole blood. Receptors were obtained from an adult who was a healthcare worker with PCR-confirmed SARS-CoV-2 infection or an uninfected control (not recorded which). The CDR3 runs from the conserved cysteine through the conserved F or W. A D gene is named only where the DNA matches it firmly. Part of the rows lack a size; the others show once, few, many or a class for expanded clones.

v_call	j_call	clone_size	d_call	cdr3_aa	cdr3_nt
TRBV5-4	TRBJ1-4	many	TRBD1	CASSSRRQGFNEKLFF	TGTGCCAGCAGCTCCCGCCGACAGGGATTCAATGAAAAACTGTTTTTT
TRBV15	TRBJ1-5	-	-	CATSRDLGRDQPQHF	TGTGCCACCAGCAGAGATCTGGGTAGGGATCAGCCCCAGCATTTT
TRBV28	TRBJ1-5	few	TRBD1	CATKGASNQPQHF	TGTGCCACCAAGGGGGCCAGCAATCAGCCCCAGCATTTT
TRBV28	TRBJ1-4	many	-	CASTGTVVLEKLFF	TGTGCCAGCACAGGGACTGTCGTTCTTGAAAAACTGTTTTTT
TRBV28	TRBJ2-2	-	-	CASHNAVTGELFF	TGTGCCAGCCACAATGCGGTCACCGGGGAGCTGTTTTTT
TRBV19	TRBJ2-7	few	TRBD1	CASSIAGTGTYEQYF	TGTGCCAGTAGTATAGCGGGGACAGGGACCTACGAGCAGTACTTC
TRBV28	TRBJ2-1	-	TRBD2	CASSLGLAGVSSYNEQFF	TGTGCCAGCAGCCTAGGACTAGCGGGGGTGAGCTCCTACAATGAGCAGTTCTTC
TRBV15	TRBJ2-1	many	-	CATSGPGPHTYNEQFF	TGTGCCACCAGCGGACCGGGACCCCACACCTACAATGAGCAGTTCTTC
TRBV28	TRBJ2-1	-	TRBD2	CASSPPRRGLGGRAEQFF	TGTGCCAGCAGTCCCCCCCGGAGAGGACTAGGAGGGCGTGCTGAGCAGTTCTTC
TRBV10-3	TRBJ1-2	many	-	CAISESGRNYGYTF	TGTGCCATCAGTGAGTCTGGCAGGAACTATGGCTACACCTTC